The rows below give T cell receptor beta chains drawn from one sample of a study of radiation and T cells in renal cell carcinoma. Clones were read by immunoSEQ multiplex PCR, and TCRdb kept only the in-frame ones, dropping some. The sample yields 130,000 to 150,000 clones, 86% seen once. Sequencing used blood, obtained from a patient whose treatment included radiotherapy and nephrectomy. The receptors come from a woman aged 50 to 65 with renal cell carcinoma. CDR3s include the opening cysteine and the closing phenylalanine or tryptophan. The D gene is left open where the match is weak. Size values are once, few and many counts, or a class for expanded clones, and some rows have none.

V	D	size	J	DNA	CDR3
TRBV5-1	TRBD1	-	TRBJ1-2	TGCGCCAGCAGCTTGGTCCCCGGGGACAGGGAACGGTATGGCTACACCTTC	CASSLVPGDRERYGYTF
TRBV5-1	-	-	TRBJ1-2	TGCGCCAGCAGCCCGGCGGAGGGGAACTATGGCTACACCTTC	CASSPAEGNYGYTF
TRBV5-6	TRBD1	once	TRBJ1-1	TGTGCCAGCAGCGGGGGGACAGCCCTAAACACTGAAGCTTTCTTT	CASSGGTALNTEAFF
TRBV7-2	TRBD1	-	TRBJ1-2	TGTGCCAGCAGCTTAGACGCGACAGGGATCTATGGCTACACCTTC	CASSLDATGIYGYTF
TRBV28	TRBD1	-	TRBJ1-2	TGTGCCAGCAGTTCTACCGGGACAGGGGGGGATTTAGGTGGCTACACCTTC	CASSSTGTGGDLGGYTF
TRBV18	-	few	TRBJ1-2	TGTGCCAGCTCCCCTGACACGGCAACCGGCTACACCTTC	CASSPDTATGYTF
TRBV5-1	-	-	TRBJ2-3	TGCGCCAGCAGTGAGGGGAAGGATACGCAGTATTTT	CASSEGKDTQYF
TRBV28	-	-	TRBJ1-1	TGTGCCAGCAGTTTGTCGAACACTGAAGCTTTCTTT	CASSLSNTEAFF
TRBV9	TRBD2	-	TRBJ2-1	TGTGCCAGCAGCGTTTTAGCGGGAGGTCACTACAATGAGCAGTTCTTC	CASSVLAGGHYNEQFF
TRBV6-1	-	-	TRBJ2-7	TGTGCCAGCATGACCGGGACCCCGTCTAGGAGACAGTACTTC	CASMTGTPSRRQYF
TRBV19	-	-	TRBJ1-1	TGTGCCAGTAACGCCGCCGGAGGGGCTGAAGCTTTCTTT	CASNAAGGAEAFF
TRBV29-1	-	-	TRBJ2-1	TGCAGCGTTGATCCCGGGAATGAGCAGTTCTTC	CSVDPGNEQFF
TRBV7-2	-	once	TRBJ1-1	TGTGCCAGCAGTTCGCCCCCGACTGAAGCTTTCTTT	CASSSPPTEAFF
TRBV7-9	-	-	TRBJ1-3	TGTGCCAGCAGCTCCGAGTCGTGGGGGTCTGGAAACACCATATATTTT	CASSSESWGSGNTIYF
TRBV5-6	-	-	TRBJ1-1	TGTGCCAGCAGCCTCCCGGGCACTGAAGCTTTCTTT	CASSLPGTEAFF
TRBV5-3	-	-	TRBJ1-1	TGTGCCAGAAGCGGTATGACAGGCTATGACACTGAAGCTTTCTTT	CARSGMTGYDTEAFF
TRBV19	TRBD1	-	TRBJ1-2	TGTGCCAGTAGTATCAGCAGGGGGCAGGAAGGCTACACCTTC	CASSISRGQEGYTF
TRBV7-3	TRBD2	-	TRBJ2-7	TGTGCCAGCAGCCGAGTTAGCGGGAGCACCTACGAGCAGTACTTC	CASSRVSGSTYEQYF
TRBV7-9	TRBD1	-	TRBJ2-7	TGTGCCACTACGACCGGGACAGCCTACGAGCAGTACTTC	CATTTGTAYEQYF
TRBV7-2	TRBD1	-	TRBJ2-7	TGTGCCAGCAGCTTGCATCCGGGACAGGCCTACGAGCAGTACTTC	CASSLHPGQAYEQYF
TRBV7-3	-	-	TRBJ2-2	TGTGCCAGCAGCTCTAGCGTAACCGGGGAGCTGTTTTTT	CASSSSVTGELFF
TRBV14	-	-	TRBJ2-1	TGTGCCAGCAGCCAAGACCCGGTTGTTAGCGTGGCCTACAATGAGCAGTTCTTC	CASSQDPVVSVAYNEQFF
TRBV2	-	-	TRBJ2-7	TGTGCCAGCAGTGAACCCGGGGTAGGCATTTACGAGCAGTACTTC	CASSEPGVGIYEQYF
TRBV27	-	once	TRBJ2-2	TGTGCCAGCAGTTTATGGGGGAACACCGGGGAGCTGTTTTTT	CASSLWGNTGELFF
TRBV15	TRBD2	-	TRBJ2-1	TGTGCCACCAGCGGGGGACTAGGGTTTAACGGTGAGCAGTTCTTC	CATSGGLGFNGEQFF
TRBV25-1	-	-	TRBJ2-7	TGTGCCAGCAGTGACGGGGTCTATGGCGAGCAGTACTTC	CASSDGVYGEQYF
TRBV10-1	TRBD2	-	TRBJ2-5	TGCGCCAGCAGTGGGGACTACCGACAAGAGACCCAGTACTTC	CASSGDYRQETQYF
TRBV28	-	-	TRBJ2-2	TGTGCCAGCAGTCGCAGGGAGCCCGGGGAGCTGTTTTTT	CASSRREPGELFF
TRBV7-2	TRBD1	-	TRBJ2-7	TGTGCCAGCAGCTTCGGACAGGGTATTGACCACGAGCAGTACTTC	CASSFGQGIDHEQYF
TRBV4-2	-	-	TRBJ1-1	TGTGCCAGCAGCCACGGGAATGCAGGAGATGAAGCTTTCTTT	CASSHGNAGDEAFF
TRBV20-1	-	-	TRBJ2-5	TGCAGTGCTAGAATCGAGACCCAGTACTTC	CSARIETQYF
TRBV28	TRBD1	-	TRBJ1-2	TGTGCCAGCAGTTTCGGGGACAGGGGTTCATTCGGCTACACCTTC	CASSFGDRGSFGYTF
TRBV4-3	TRBD1	-	TRBJ1-6	TGCGCCAGCAGCCAAGCTGTCCGGGGACAGCCCAACTATAATTCACCCCTCCACTTT	CASSQAVRGQPNYNSPLHF
TRBV19	TRBD1	-	TRBJ1-2	TGTGCCAGTAGTACCACAGGGGTCGCCCTCTATGGCTACACCTTC	CASSTTGVALYGYTF
TRBV2	TRBD2	-	TRBJ2-7	TGTGCCAGCGCACTAGCGGGAGAGAAGTACTTC	CASALAGEKYF
TRBV5-4	-	-	TRBJ2-3	TGTGCCAGCAGCTTGGACGCAGGACTTAGCACAGATACGCAGTATTTT	CASSLDAGLSTDTQYF
TRBV4-3	-	-	TRBJ1-1	TGCGCCAGCAGCCCTCAGCAGGGAATGAACACTGAAGCTTTCTTT	CASSPQQGMNTEAFF
TRBV5-6	TRBD1	-	TRBJ1-6	TGTGCCAGCAGCCCGGGGACAGCTAATTCACCCCTCCACTTT	CASSPGTANSPLHF
TRBV9	-	-	TRBJ1-1	TGTGCCAGCAGCGCCTCCATTGGCAGGGCGAACACTGAAGCTTTCTTT	CASSASIGRANTEAFF
TRBV7-8	-	-	TRBJ1-1	TGTGCCAGCATCGCTTTAGTCCAGAACACTGAAGCTTTCTTT	CASIALVQNTEAFF
TRBV28	-	many	TRBJ2-2	TGTGCCAGCAGTCGAAAACCTAATTTGAACACCGGGGAGCTGTTTTTT	CASSRKPNLNTGELFF
TRBV7-2	-	once	TRBJ2-2	TGTGCCAGCAGCTCTTACACCGGGGAGCTGTTTTTT	CASSSYTGELFF
TRBV9	-	-	TRBJ2-5	TGTGCCAGCAGCGCGGGGACAACCTACGAAGCGACCCAGTACTTC	CASSAGTTYEATQYF
TRBV2	TRBD1	-	TRBJ2-5	TGTGCCAGCAGTGAAGCGCGGACAGGGCTGGAGACCCAGTACTTC	CASSEARTGLETQYF
TRBV28	TRBD1	-	TRBJ2-2	TGTGCCAGCAGAGGACAGGGCGGAACCGGGGAGCTGTTTTTT	CASRGQGGTGELFF
TRBV21-1	-	-	TRBJ2-4	TGTGCCAGCAGCCGAGTCCCGGGACTTTTTCCGGATCCCAAAAACATTCAGTACTTC	CASSRVPGLFPDPKNIQYF
TRBV28	-	once	TRBJ2-7	TGTGCCAGCAGTTTATCCCGATACGAGCAGTACTTC	CASSLSRYEQYF
TRBV28	-	-	TRBJ2-5	TGTGCCAGCGTGGCGCTAGCTCGGGAGACCCAGTACTTC	CASVALARETQYF
TRBV2	-	-	TRBJ2-1	TGTGCCAGCAGTGTTGCTGGGAACTCCTACAATGAGCAGTTCTTC	CASSVAGNSYNEQFF
TRBV5-1	-	few	TRBJ2-5	TGCGCCAGCAGCCTGGGAGAGGGGGAGTCGGAGACCCAGTACTTC	CASSLGEGESETQYF
TRBV27	TRBD2	-	TRBJ2-3	TGTGCCAGCAGTCCGGCGGGAGGGCCGCAGTATTTT	CASSPAGGPQYF
TRBV11-2	-	-	TRBJ1-5	TGTGCCAGCAGCTTAGATCTGCATCAGCCCCAGCATTTT	CASSLDLHQPQHF
TRBV7-2	TRBD2	-	TRBJ2-1	TGTGCCAGCAGCTTCGGTAGCGGGGGAATAACTACCTACAATGAGCAGTTCTTC	CASSFGSGGITTYNEQFF